A single sample is the source of the 2 T cell receptor beta chains below, sequenced in a study of blood T cell repertoires in COVID-19. Libraries were prepared by immunoSEQ multiplex PCR; TCRdb keeps only in-frame clonotypes and omits some of them. The table has 120,000 to 150,000 clones, more than 75% seen once; the top ten hold roughly 4.9%. Sequencing was done on a sample of peripheral blood. The receptors originated from a human donor in a cohort sampled during active COVID-19.

V and J are TRBV30 and TRBJ2-1, with D hard to call. This CDR3 has 13 amino acids. Germline V gives CDR1 GTSNPN, CDR2 SVGIG (reference sequence). With 2 bases removed from V and 5 bases from J, the gap between germline ends came to 10 bases. The CDR3 DNA follows: TGTGCCTGGAGTCTAGGCCCACACAATGAGCAGTTCTTC. It specifies CAWSLGPHNEQFF.

The rearrangement links TRBV2 to TRBJ2-7; D remains unclear. Per germline, CDR1 SNHLY and CDR2 FYNNEI. Trimming took 3 bases from V and 3 from J, leaving 9 bases between them. The CDR3 sequence is 13 residues long. In DNA form, the CDR3 reads TGTGCCAGCAGTGAGGAACAGAGCTACGAGCAGTACGTC. This gives the protein CASSEEQSYEQYV.